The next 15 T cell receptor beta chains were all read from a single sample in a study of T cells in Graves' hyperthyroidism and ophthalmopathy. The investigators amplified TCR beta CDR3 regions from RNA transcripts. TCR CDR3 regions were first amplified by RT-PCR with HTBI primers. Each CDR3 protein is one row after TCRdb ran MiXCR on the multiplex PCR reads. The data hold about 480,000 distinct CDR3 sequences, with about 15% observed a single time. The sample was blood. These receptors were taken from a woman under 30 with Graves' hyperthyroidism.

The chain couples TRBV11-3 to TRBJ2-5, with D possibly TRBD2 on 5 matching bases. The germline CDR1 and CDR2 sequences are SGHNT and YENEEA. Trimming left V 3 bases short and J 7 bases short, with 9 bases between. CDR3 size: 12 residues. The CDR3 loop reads CASSFRGGTQYF. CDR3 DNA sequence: TGTGCCAGCAGCTTCCGGGGTGGGACCCAGTACTTC. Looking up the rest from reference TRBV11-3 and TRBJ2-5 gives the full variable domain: EAGVVQSPRYKIIEKKQPVAFWCNPISGHNTLYWYLQNLGQGPELLIRYENEEAVDDSQLPKDRFSAERLKGVDSTLKIQPAELGDSAVYLCASSFRGGTQYFGPGTRLLVL.

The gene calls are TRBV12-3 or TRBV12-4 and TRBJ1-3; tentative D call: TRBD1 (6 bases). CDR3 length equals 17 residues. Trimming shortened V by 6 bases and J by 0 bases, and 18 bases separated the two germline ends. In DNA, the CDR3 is TGTGCCAGCAGCCGCCTACAGGGAAAACGCTCTGGAAACACCATATATTTT. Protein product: CASSRLQGKRSGNTIYF.

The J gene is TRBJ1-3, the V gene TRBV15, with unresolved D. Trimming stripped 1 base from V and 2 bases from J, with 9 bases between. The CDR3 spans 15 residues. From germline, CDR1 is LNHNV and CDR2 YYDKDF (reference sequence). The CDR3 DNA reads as TGTGCCACCAGCAGAGGTGCTCAGGCTGGAAACACCATATATTTT. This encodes CATSRGAQAGNTIYF.

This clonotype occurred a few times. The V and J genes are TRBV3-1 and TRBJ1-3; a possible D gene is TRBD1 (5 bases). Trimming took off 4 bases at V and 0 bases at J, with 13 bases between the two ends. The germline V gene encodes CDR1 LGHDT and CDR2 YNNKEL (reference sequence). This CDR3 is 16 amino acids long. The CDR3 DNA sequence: TGTGCCAGCAGCCCTCAAGCAGGGAACTCTGGAAACACCATATATTTT. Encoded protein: CASSPQAGNSGNTIYF.

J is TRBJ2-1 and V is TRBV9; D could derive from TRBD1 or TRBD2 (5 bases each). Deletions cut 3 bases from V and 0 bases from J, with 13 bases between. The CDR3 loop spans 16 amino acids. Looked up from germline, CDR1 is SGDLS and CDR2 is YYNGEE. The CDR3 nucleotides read TGTGCCAGCAGCGCCTCTGGGGGAGACTCCTACAATGAGCAGTTCTTC. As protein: CASSASGGDSYNEQFF.

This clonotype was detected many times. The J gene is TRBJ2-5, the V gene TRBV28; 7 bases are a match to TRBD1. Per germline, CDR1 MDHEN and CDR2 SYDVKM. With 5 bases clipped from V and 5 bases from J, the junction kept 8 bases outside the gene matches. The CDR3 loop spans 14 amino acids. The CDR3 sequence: CASSPTGYEETQYF. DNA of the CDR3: TGTGCCAGCAGTCCGACAGGGTACGAGGAGACCCAGTACTTC.

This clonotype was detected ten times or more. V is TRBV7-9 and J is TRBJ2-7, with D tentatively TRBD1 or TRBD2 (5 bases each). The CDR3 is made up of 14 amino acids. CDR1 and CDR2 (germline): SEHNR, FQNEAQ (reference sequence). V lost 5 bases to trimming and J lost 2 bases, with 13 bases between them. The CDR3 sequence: CASSRPGLTYEQYV. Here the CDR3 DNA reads TGTGCCAGCAGCCGACCGGGGCTAACCTACGAGCAGTACGTC.

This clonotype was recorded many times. The CDR3 spells CASGSHPYMMGSPLHF. CDR3 nucleotides: TGTGCTAGTGGTTCCCATCCATATATGATGGGTTCACCCCTCCACTTT. The genes are TRBV12-5 and TRBJ1-6; no clear D. The CDR3 is 16 amino acids. CDR1 and CDR2 (germline): LGHNT, FRNRAP. V was trimmed by 4 bases and J by 9 bases, leaving 19 bases between them.

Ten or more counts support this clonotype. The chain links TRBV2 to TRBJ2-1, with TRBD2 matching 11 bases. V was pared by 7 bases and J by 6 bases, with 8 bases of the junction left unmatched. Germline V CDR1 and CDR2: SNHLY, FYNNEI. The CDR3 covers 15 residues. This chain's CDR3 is CASTVGLAVRNEQFF. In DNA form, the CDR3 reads TGTGCCAGCACCGTGGGACTAGCGGTCCGCAATGAGCAGTTCTTC. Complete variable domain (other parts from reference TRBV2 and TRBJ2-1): EPEVTQTPSHQVTQMGQEVILRCVPISNHLYFYWYRQILGQKVEFLVSFYNNEISEKSEIFDDQFSVERPDGSNFTLKIRSTKLEDSAMYFCASTVGLAVRNEQFFGPGTRLTVL.

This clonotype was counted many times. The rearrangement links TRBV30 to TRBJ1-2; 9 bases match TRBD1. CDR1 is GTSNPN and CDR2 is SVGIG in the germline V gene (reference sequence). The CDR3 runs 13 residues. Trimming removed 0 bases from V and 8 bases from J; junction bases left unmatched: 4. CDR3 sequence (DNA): TGTGCCTGGAGTGTGGGACAGGGTCTCGGCTACACCTTC. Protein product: CAWSVGQGLGYTF.

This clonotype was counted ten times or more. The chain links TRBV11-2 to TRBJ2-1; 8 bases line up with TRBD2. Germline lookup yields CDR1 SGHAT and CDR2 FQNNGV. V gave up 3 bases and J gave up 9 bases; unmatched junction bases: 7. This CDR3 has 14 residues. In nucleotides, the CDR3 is TGTGCCAGCAGCTTGGGACTCCGGGGGGGTGAGCAGTTCTTC. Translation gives CASSLGLRGGEQFF.

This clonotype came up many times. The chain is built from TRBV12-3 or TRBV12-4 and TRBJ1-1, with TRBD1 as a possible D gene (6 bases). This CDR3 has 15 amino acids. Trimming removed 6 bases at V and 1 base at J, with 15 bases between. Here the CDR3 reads CASSYPATGNTEAFF. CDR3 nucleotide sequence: TGTGCCAGCAGCTACCCCGCGACAGGGAACACTGAAGCTTTCTTT.

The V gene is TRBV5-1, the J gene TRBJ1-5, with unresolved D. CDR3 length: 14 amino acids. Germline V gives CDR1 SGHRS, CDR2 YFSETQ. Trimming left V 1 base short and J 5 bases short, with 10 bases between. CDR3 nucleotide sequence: TGCGCCAGCAGCTTGAATAGGCCGGATCAGCCCCAGCATTTT. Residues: CASSLNRPDQPQHF.

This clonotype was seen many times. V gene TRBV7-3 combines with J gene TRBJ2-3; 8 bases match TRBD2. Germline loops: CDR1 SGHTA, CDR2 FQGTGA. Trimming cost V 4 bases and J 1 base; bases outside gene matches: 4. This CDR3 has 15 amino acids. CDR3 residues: CASSSTGGGTDTQYF. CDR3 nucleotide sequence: TGTGCCAGCAGCTCTACGGGAGGGGGCACAGATACGCAGTATTTT.

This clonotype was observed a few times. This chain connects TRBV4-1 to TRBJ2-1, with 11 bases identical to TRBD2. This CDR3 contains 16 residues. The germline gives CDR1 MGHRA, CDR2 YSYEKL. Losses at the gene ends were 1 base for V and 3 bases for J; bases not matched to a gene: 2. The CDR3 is CASSQAGTSGYNEQFF. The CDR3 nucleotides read TGCGCCAGCAGCCAAGCCGGGACTAGCGGCTACAATGAGCAGTTCTTC.